One TCR beta chain is described in this entry. This clone has a single count. Its specific antigen is unknown. Base qualities were left out, and no much larger clone turns up one base away. A single read constitutes weak evidence. This specimen belongs to a study of metastatic and nonmetastatic thyroid tumors (dated by TCRdb to 2019 to 2021). Notes on the research overall: Repertoires from peripheral blood and from tumor or nodule tissue samples of malignant and benign thyroid patients were compared.

Summary of the overall study and its limitations: TCR beta diversity was reported as significantly higher in malignant tumors than in benign nodules, in both blood and tumor samples.

Library preparation used PCR. This sample was sequenced with an Illumina HiSeq 4000. The TCR beta-chain CDR3 region of each patient was profiled by high-throughput sequencing. As for how the authors treated the data: CDR3 differences across clinicopathological groups were used to build a classifier for discriminating distant-metastatic papillary thyroid cancer patients. To measure repertoire diversity the researchers used the Shannon index, while the Morisita-Horn index served to gauge how similar the tumor and blood repertoires were. In-frame beta chains were kept once TCRdb had trimmed the public reads at Q25 with fastp and called clones with MiXCR. The V and J calls here are based on TCRdb, not the publication. Here the sample has about 48,000 clones; about 20% occur a single time. The ten largest clonotypes hold roughly 3.8% of the sample. Based on the germline V gene (reference sequence), the CDR1 and CDR2 sequences are GTSNPN and SVGIG. V and J are truncated by 0 bases and 10 bases respectively, leaving an intervening sequence of 15 bases. The CDR3 spans 13 residues, from the cysteine through the phenylalanine. Of the read, only the CDR3 DNA is kept; its 39 bases are in frame from base 1.

Before undergoing thyroid surgery, none of the patients had been given any kind of treatment. Using T-cell receptor beta sequencing, the researchers looked back retrospectively at clinical samples from patients, gathered between the early 2010s and the late 2010s. The TCR comes from a male donor with papillary thyroid cancer or a benign thyroid nodule (not recorded which). Some clones in this sample may be carry-over from other donors' samples. The sequence is built from TRBV30 and TRBJ1-1; the D region possibly corresponds to TRBD1 (6 bases align). The sequencing sample was made of blood. The encoded CDR3 is CAWSVGGGLGAFF. The nucleotides read TGTGCCTGGAGTGTAGGGGGGGGTTTGGGAGCTTTCTTT.